The text below deals with one T cell receptor beta chain. This sample was taken from a study of blood T cell repertoires in COVID-19. The protocol was immunoSEQ multiplex PCR, while the TCRdb copy is restricted to in-frame clones and leaves out a portion. This repertoire shows fewer than 350,000 clones, around nine tenths found once; its top ten account for around 9.5%. This CDR3 is 14 amino acids long. The V end lost 5 bases, the J end lost 8 bases, and 18 bases lay between the germline ends. The germline V gene encodes CDR1 LNHDA and CDR2 SQIVND (reference sequence). The TCR was taken from a woman between 35 and 50 years old who had recovered from COVID-19. V is TRBV19 and J is TRBJ1-2; D is undetermined. The sample comprised PBMCs or T cells enriched from blood (not recorded which). CDR3 region: CASSLIDPREGYTF. The CDR3 DNA reads as TGTGCCAGTAGTCTCATCGACCCCCGGGAGGGCTACACCTTC.